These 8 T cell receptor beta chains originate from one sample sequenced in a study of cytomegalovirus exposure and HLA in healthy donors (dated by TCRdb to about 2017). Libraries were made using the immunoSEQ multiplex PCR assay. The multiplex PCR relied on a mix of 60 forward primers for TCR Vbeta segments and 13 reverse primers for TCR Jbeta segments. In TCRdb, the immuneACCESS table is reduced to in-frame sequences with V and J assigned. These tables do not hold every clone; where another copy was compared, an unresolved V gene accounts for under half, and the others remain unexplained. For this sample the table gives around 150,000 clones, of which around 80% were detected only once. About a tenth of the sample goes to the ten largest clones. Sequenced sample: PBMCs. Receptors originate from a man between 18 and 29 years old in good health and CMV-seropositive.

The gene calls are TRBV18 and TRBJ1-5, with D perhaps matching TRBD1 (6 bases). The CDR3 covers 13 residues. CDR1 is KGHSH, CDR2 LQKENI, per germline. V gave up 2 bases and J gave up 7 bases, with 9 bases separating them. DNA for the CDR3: TGTGCCAGCTCACCAACAGGGTCCCAGCCCCAGCATTTT. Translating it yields CASSPTGSQPQHF.

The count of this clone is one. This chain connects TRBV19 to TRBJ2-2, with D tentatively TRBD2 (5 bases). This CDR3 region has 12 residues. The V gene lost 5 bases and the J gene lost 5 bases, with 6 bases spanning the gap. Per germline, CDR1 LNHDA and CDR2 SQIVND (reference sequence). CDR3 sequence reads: CASSEGTGELFF. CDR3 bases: TGTGCCAGTAGTGAGGGTACCGGGGAGCTGTTTTTT.

The CDR3 reads CASSLGGGRPYEQYF. The CDR3 DNA reads TGTGCCAGCAGCCTGGGGGGGGGCCGCCCCTACGAGCAGTACTTC. The chain recombines TRBV7-8 with TRBJ2-7, with D maybe TRBD2 (7 bases). Between the trimmed V and J ends, which lost 5 bases and 2 bases, there was a span of 16 bases. The CDR3 is 15 amino acids. The germline gives CDR1 SGHVS, CDR2 FQNEAQ.

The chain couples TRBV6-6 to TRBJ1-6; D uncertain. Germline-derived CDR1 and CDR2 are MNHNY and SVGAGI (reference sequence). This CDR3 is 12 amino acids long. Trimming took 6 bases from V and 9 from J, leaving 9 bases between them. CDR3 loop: CASSLGGSPLHF. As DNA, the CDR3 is TGTGCCAGCAGCCTAGGAGGTTCACCCCTCCACTTT.

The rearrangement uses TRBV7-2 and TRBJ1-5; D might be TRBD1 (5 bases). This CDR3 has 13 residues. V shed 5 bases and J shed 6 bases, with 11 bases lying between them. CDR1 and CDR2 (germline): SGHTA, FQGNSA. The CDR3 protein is CASSPGGGQPQHF. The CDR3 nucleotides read TGTGCCAGCAGCCCGGGGGGGGGTCAGCCCCAGCATTTT.

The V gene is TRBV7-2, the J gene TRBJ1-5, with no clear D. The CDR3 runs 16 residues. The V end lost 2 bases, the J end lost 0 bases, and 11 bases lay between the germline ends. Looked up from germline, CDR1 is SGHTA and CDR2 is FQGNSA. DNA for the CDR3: TGTGCCAGCAGCTTACAAACCGGAGATAGCAATCAGCCCCAGCATTTT. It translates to CASSLQTGDSNQPQHF.

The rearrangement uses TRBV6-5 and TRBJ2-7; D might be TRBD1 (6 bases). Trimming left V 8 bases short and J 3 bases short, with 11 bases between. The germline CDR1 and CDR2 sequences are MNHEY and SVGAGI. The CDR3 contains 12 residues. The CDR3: CASRQDDYEQYF. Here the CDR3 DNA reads TGTGCCAGCCGACAGGACGACTACGAGCAGTACTTC.

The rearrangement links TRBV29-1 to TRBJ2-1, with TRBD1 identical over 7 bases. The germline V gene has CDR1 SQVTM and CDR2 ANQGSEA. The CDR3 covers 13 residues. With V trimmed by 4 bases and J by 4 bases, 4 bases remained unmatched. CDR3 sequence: CSVAGTAYNEQFF. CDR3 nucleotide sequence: TGCAGCGTTGCTGGGACAGCATACAATGAGCAGTTCTTC.